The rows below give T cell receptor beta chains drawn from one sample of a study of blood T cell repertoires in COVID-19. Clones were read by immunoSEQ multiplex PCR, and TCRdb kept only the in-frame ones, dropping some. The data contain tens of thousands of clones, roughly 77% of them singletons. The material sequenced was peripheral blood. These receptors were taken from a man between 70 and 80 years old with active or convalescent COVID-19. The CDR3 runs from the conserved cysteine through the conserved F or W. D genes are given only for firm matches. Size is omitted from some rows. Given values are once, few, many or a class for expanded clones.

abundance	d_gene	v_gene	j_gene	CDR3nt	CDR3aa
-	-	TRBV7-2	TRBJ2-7	TGTGCCAGCAGTTCCCGGAGGGCAGGCTCCTACGAGCAGTACTTC	CASSSRRAGSYEQYF
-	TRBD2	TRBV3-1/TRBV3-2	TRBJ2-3	TGTGCCAGCAGCCTCCTAGCGGGAGGTACAGATACGCAGTATTTT	CASSLLAGGTDTQYF
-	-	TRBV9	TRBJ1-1	TGTGCCAGCAGCGTTCGAGGACAGAACACTGAAGCTTTCTTT	CASSVRGQNTEAFF
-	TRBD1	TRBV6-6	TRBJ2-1	TGTGCCAGCAGTTACTCGACCGGGACAGACAATGAGCAGTTCTTC	CASSYSTGTDNEQFF
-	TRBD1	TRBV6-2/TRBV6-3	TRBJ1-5	TGTGCCAGCAGCTCAGGACAGGTTCAAAGCAATCAGCCCCAGCATTTT	CASSSGQVQSNQPQHF
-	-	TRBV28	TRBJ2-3	TGTGCCAGCAGTTTATATGGCGGGGTTAGCACAGATACGCAGTATTTT	CASSLYGGVSTDTQYF
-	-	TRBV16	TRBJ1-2	TGTGCCAGCAGCCAATCTCCGAGAGATGGCTACACCTTC	CASSQSPRDGYTF
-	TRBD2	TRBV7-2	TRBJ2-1	TGTGCCAGCAGCCGACTAGCGGGAGGGGTGCAGTTCTTC	CASSRLAGGVQFF
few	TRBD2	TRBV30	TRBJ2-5	TGTGCCTGCCGGACTAGCAGTTTCGAGACCCAGTACTTC	CACRTSSFETQYF
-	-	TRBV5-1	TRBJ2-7	TGCGCCAGCAGCTTGGGATGGCTCTCCTACGAGCAGTACTTC	CASSLGWLSYEQYF